This T cell receptor beta chain was recorded in a study of blood T cell repertoires in COVID-19. Study-wide background: Both acute and convalescent COVID-19 samples were obtained from the United States, Italy and Spain. PBMCs, B-cell-depleted T cells, or T cells provided the cDNA or gDNA that made up the material.

Germline values: CDR1 LGHNA, CDR2 YNFKEQ. CDR3 length: 16 residues. Losses at the gene ends were 7 bases for V and 7 bases for J; bases not matched to a gene: 8. In the original workflow: Researchers report that nucleated cell counts were estimated from reference gene primer amplification. Method: immunoSEQ multiplex PCR; TCRdb's copy keeps in-frame clones and lacks some. Clone size and V and J calls were adopted from that table, with D and trimming inferred from the DNA. The sample holds under 80,000 clones; 90% are singletons and the top ten take 5.5% to 8.5%. The clonotype was recovered from a woman older than 75 with active COVID-19. The rearrangement links TRBV4-2 to TRBJ2-2; 14 bases line up with TRBD2. The sequencing sample was made of peripheral blood. This CDR3 reads CASTKGLAGVGGELFF. As DNA, the CDR3 is TGTGCCAGCACCAAGGGACTAGCGGGAGTGGGCGGGGAGCTGTTTTTT.